One sample yielded the 27 T cell receptor beta chains listed below, sequenced in a study of cytomegalovirus exposure and HLA in healthy donors. PCR employed 60 Vbeta and 13 Jbeta primers. Sequenced by immunoSEQ multiplex PCR; TCRdb stores in-frame clones only, minus some. The table records about 170,000 clones, less than 75% of them present only once. The sample taken for sequencing was PBMCs. The receptors stem from a girl aged 10-17 years in good health and CMV-seronegative.

The chain has TRBV27 and TRBJ2-1, with TRBD1 identical over 8 bases. J gave up 6 bases and V 2 bases, and 6 bases lay outside the gene matches. The CDR3 runs to 15 residues. CDR1 MNHEY and CDR2 SMNVEV come from the germline V gene (reference sequence). In nucleotides, the CDR3 is TGTGCCAGCAGTTTACTGACAGGGGTCCCCAATGAGCAGTTCTTC. It translates to CASSLLTGVPNEQFF.

There are a few counts of this clone. The chain recombines TRBV7-8 with TRBJ1-1; D uncertain. Trimming stripped 0 bases from V and 7 bases from J, with 9 bases between. Germline V CDR1 and CDR2: SGHVS, FQNEAQ. The CDR3 is made up of 13 amino acids. The chain's CDR3 is CASSLAPTGEAFF. CDR3 sequence (DNA): TGTGCCAGCAGCTTAGCGCCAACGGGTGAAGCTTTCTTT.

This clone was counted once. The chain couples TRBV13 to TRBJ1-4; 7 bases agree with TRBD1. V lost 4 bases and J lost 5; bases outside the gene matches: 10. Germline loops: CDR1 PRHDT, CDR2 FYEKMQ (reference sequence). The CDR3 contains 16 residues. The CDR3 coding sequence is TGTGCCAGCAGCTCCGGTACGACAGGGTGGAATGAAAAACTGTTTTTT. This gives the protein CASSSGTTGWNEKLFF.

To note about this clone: The junction shows a germline mismatch at one end, possibly a read error. This chain connects TRBV6-5 to TRBJ1-1; 11 positions agree with TRBD1. Per the germline V gene, CDR1 is MNHEY and CDR2 is SVGAGI. This CDR3 spans 14 amino acids. The chain's CDR3 is CASIGTGGNSEAFF. CDR3 DNA: TGTGCCAGCATCGGGACAGGGGGGAACTCTGAAGCTTTCTTT.

This clone was seen a few times. This chain uses TRBV9 with TRBJ2-3; D call uncertain. Germline V gives CDR1 SGDLS, CDR2 YYNGEE. The V end was cut by 3 bases, the J end by 2 bases, with 4 bases between. CDR3 length equals 12 residues. The CDR3, as DNA: TGTGCCAGCAGCGACAACACAGATACGCAGTATTTT. Its translation: CASSDNTDTQYF.

This clone was seen a handful of times. The rearrangement links TRBV6-1 to TRBJ1-4; a weak D match, TRBD1 (5 bases). The V end lost 4 bases, the J end lost 7 bases, and 10 bases lay between the germline ends. The germline CDR1 and CDR2 sequences are MNHNS and SASEGT. The CDR3 length is 13 residues. DNA of the CDR3: TGTGCCAGCAGTGTGACAGAGGTTGAAAAACTGTTTTTT. Amino acid sequence: CASSVTEVEKLFF.

This clone came up a few times. This chain joins TRBV6-5 and TRBJ1-5; TRBD1 agrees at 7 bases. From germline, CDR1 is MNHEY and CDR2 SVGAGI. This CDR3 has 15 residues. V lost 5 bases and J lost 3; bases outside the gene matches: 7. The CDR3 region is CASSRTGDSNQPQHF. CDR3 in DNA: TGTGCCAGCAGTCGCACAGGGGACTCCAATCAGCCCCAGCATTTT.

The chain combines TRBV7-3 with TRBJ2-7; D may be TRBD1 (6 bases). Germline V gene sequence: CDR1 SGHTA, CDR2 FQGTGA. V lost 2 bases and J 4 bases, leaving 12 bases between the germline ends. The CDR3 is 14 residues long. CDR3 nucleotide sequence: TGTGCCAGCAGCTTATTGGGGGCCGGTTACGAGCAGTACTTC. This codes for CASSLLGAGYEQYF.

The chain links TRBV7-8 to TRBJ1-2; a possible D gene is TRBD1 (5 bases). This CDR3 region has 15 residues. Deletions cut 1 base from V and 8 bases from J, with 17 bases between. Germline CDR1 SGHVS, CDR2 FQNEAQ. The CDR3 loop is CASSLGALGGGGYTF. The CDR3 DNA reads TGTGCCAGCAGCTTAGGAGCCCTGGGGGGTGGGGGCTACACCTTC. Full variable domain (outside the CDR3, taken from reference TRBV7-8 and TRBJ1-2): GAGVSQSPRYKVAKRGQDVALRCDPISGHVSLFWYQQALGQGPEFLTYFQNEAQLDKSGLPSDRFFAERPEGSVSTLKIQRTQQEDSAVYLCASSLGALGGGGYTFGSGTRLTVV.

In its sample, this clone was seen a few times. The chain combines TRBV5-1 with TRBJ1-1, with D tentatively TRBD1 (5 bases). CDR1 is SGHRS and CDR2 is YFSETQ in the germline V gene. V was shortened by 0 bases and J by 6 bases, with 9 bases between the two germline ends. There are 13 residues in the CDR3. CDR3 loop: CASSLDRFAEAFF. CDR3 nucleotide sequence: TGCGCCAGCAGCTTGGACAGGTTTGCTGAAGCTTTCTTT.

The sample holds one count of this clone. The chain links TRBV5-6 to TRBJ2-3, with 9 bases lining up with TRBD2. The V segment lost 1 base and the J segment 4 bases; nucleotides outside the gene matches: 1. Germline values: CDR1 SGHDT, CDR2 YYEEEE. This CDR3 spans 14 amino acids. The CDR3: CASSLSSGADTQYF. The CDR3 nucleotides are TGTGCCAGCAGCTTGTCTAGCGGGGCAGATACGCAGTATTTT.

The rearrangement uses TRBV19 and TRBJ2-6, with D possibly being TRBD1 (6 bases). Trimming took off 7 bases at V and 3 bases at J, with 22 bases between the two ends. The germline CDR1 and CDR2 sequences are LNHDA and SQIVND (reference sequence). The CDR3 contains 18 residues. The CDR3 sequence: CASTPGPQGPFGANVLTF. Written as DNA, the CDR3 is TGTGCCAGTACCCCAGGGCCGCAGGGGCCCTTTGGGGCCAACGTCCTGACTTTC.

The gene calls are TRBV2 and TRBJ2-3; the D is unclear. V lost 1 base to trimming and J lost 2 bases, with 4 bases between them. Germline V gives CDR1 SNHLY, CDR2 FYNNEI. The length of the CDR3 is 13 residues. CDR3 residues: CASSEGPTDTQYF. In DNA, the CDR3 is TGTGCCAGCAGTGAAGGGCCCACAGATACGCAGTATTTT.

The chain recombines TRBV7-9 with TRBJ1-4; D unresolved. The ends were cut back, 2 bases at V and 4 bases at J, with 8 bases in the middle. This CDR3 has 14 residues. CDR1 is SEHNR and CDR2 is FQNEAQ in the germline V gene (reference sequence). CDR3 sequence: CASSLSAVNEKLFF. The CDR3, as DNA: TGTGCCAGCAGCTTATCCGCGGTTAATGAAAAACTGTTTTTT. The full variable domain, rest sourced from reference TRBV7-9 and TRBJ1-4, is DTGVSQNPRHKITKRGQNVTFRCDPISEHNRLYWYRQTLGQGPEFLTYFQNEAQLEKSRLLSDRFSAERPKGSFSTLEIQRTEQGDSAMYLCASSLSAVNEKLFFGSGTQLSVL.

As for this clone: This sample also contains other DNA sequences that code for the same CDR3. This sequence joins TRBV18 and TRBJ1-1; D perhaps matches TRBD1 (5 bases). The germline V gene has CDR1 KGHSH and CDR2 LQKENI. V lost 4 bases to trimming and J lost 2 bases, with 8 bases between them. The CDR3 length is 13 residues. The CDR3 coding sequence is TGTGCCAGCTCACAAGACAGTAACACTGAAGCTTTCTTT. Translating it yields CASSQDSNTEAFF.

This clone appeared a few times. The V call is TRBV5-4, the J call TRBJ2-7; 8 bases are shared with TRBD1. Per the germline V gene, CDR1 is SGHNT and CDR2 is YYREEE (reference sequence). This CDR3 is 14 amino acids long. Losses at the gene ends were 6 bases for V and 3 bases for J; bases not matched to a gene: 8. CDR3 in DNA: TGTGCCAGCACCATTGGACAGGGTAGCTACGAGCAGTACTTC. Encoded protein: CASTIGQGSYEQYF.

The V gene is TRBV28, the J gene TRBJ1-1, with D perhaps matching TRBD1 (6 bases). V lost 3 bases, J lost 6 bases, and 14 bases lay in between. The germline V gene has CDR1 MDHEN and CDR2 SYDVKM. The CDR3 spans 14 residues. CDR3 protein: CASSFWTSGAEAFF. The CDR3 DNA is TGTGCCAGCAGTTTTTGGACATCAGGGGCTGAAGCTTTCTTT.

This clone is a singleton in its sample. V and J are TRBV7-2 and TRBJ2-7, with 7 bases fitting TRBD2. With V trimmed by 3 bases and J by 0 bases, 5 bases remained unmatched. This CDR3 is built from 15 residues. CDR1 is SGHTA, CDR2 FQGNSA, per germline. This chain's CDR3 is CASSFWGGSSYEQYF. In nucleotides, the CDR3 is TGTGCCAGCAGCTTCTGGGGGGGGAGCTCCTACGAGCAGTACTTC. The entire variable domain, with the rest obtained from reference TRBV7-2 and TRBJ2-7, is as follows: GAGVSQSPSNKVTEKGKDVELRCDPISGHTALYWYRQSLGQGLEFLIYFQGNSAPDKSGLPSDRFSAERTGGSVSTLTIQRTQQEDSAVYLCASSFWGGSSYEQYFGPGTRLTVT.

The chain joins TRBV9 to TRBJ1-5, with 7 bases that match TRBD1. V shed 2 bases and J 3 bases; nucleotides not matched to a gene: 11. Germline V CDR1 and CDR2: SGDLS, YYNGEE. The CDR3 totals 17 residues. The CDR3 protein is CASSVVGGLWSNQPQHF. For the CDR3, the DNA is TGTGCCAGCAGCGTCGTAGGGGGCTTGTGGTCCAATCAGCCCCAGCATTTT.

The rearrangement uses TRBV6-6 and TRBJ1-1; no definite D call. Trimming left V 2 bases short and J 4 bases short, with 8 bases between. The length of the CDR3 is 13 residues. Germline-derived CDR1 and CDR2 are MNHNY and SVGAGI (reference sequence). CDR3 DNA: TGTGCCAGCAGTTACAGTAGTAGCACTGAAGCTTTCTTT. Translated: CASSYSSSTEAFF.

The rearrangement joins TRBV10-3 to TRBJ2-3, with D maybe TRBD1 (5 bases). Trimming removed 3 bases from V and 1 base from J, with 8 bases in between. This CDR3 contains 14 residues. CDR1 ENHRY and CDR2 SYGVKD come from the germline V gene. For the CDR3, the DNA is TGTGCCATCAGTGATGCCAGGGGCACAGATACGCAGTATTTT. This sequence encodes CAISDARGTDTQYF.

The chain couples TRBV5-5 to TRBJ1-1; tentatively, D is TRBD1 (6 bases). Trimming removed 4 bases from V and 0 bases from J, with 13 bases in between. The CDR3 sequence is 15 residues long. Germline assignment: CDR1 SGHKS and CDR2 YYEKEE (reference sequence). The CDR3 DNA reads TGTGCCAGCAGCCCCACGGGGGGCATGAACACTGAAGCTTTCTTT. It yields the protein CASSPTGGMNTEAFF.

The V call is TRBV19, the J call TRBJ1-5, with 7 nucleotides matching TRBD1. The germline gives CDR1 LNHDA, CDR2 SQIVND (reference sequence). The CDR3 consists of 15 residues. V dropped 3 bases and J dropped 7; count of bases not matched to a gene: 9. CDR3 nucleotides: TGTGCCAGTAGTATCCCCGACAGGGTGGACCAGCCCCAGCATTTT. This sequence encodes CASSIPDRVDQPQHF.

The chain links TRBV2 to TRBJ1-6, with 7 bases lining up with TRBD1. Trimming cost V 6 bases and J 7 bases; bases outside gene matches: 6. The CDR3 spans 14 residues. Looked up from germline, CDR1 is SNHLY and CDR2 is FYNNEI. CDR3 loop: CASRLQGGNSPLHF. CDR3 sequence (DNA): TGTGCCAGCAGACTCCAGGGGGGAAATTCACCCCTCCACTTT.

The chain recombines TRBV11-2 with TRBJ2-5; the D gene is possibly TRBD1 (5 bases). V lost 1 base to trimming and J lost 0 bases, with 9 bases between them. This CDR3 region has 15 residues. The germline gives CDR1 SGHAT, CDR2 FQNNGV. The CDR3 region has the DNA TGTGCCAGCAGCTTAGTAGGGGCGGACCAAGAGACCCAGTACTTC. Translation gives CASSLVGADQETQYF.

For this clone: Other DNA sequences in this specimen translate into the identical CDR3. This rearrangement joins TRBV10-3 to TRBJ1-4; tentatively, D is TRBD1 (5 bases). The CDR3 extends over 13 amino acids. The V end was cut by 2 bases, the J end by 7 bases, with 8 bases between. Germline CDR1 reads ENHRY; CDR2 reads SYGVKD. CDR3 region: CAISEPGREKLFF. The CDR3 region has the DNA TGTGCCATCAGTGAGCCAGGGCGTGAAAAACTGTTTTTT.

The chain joins TRBV5-1 to TRBJ1-2, with 8 bases that match TRBD1. V shed 4 bases, J shed 6 bases, and the junction held 14 bases outside the gene matches. Germline V gives CDR1 SGHRS, CDR2 YFSETQ. CDR3 length: 16 residues. CDR3 sequence reads: CASSAGQGNKGDGYTF. The CDR3, as DNA: TGCGCCAGCAGCGCCGGACAGGGAAATAAAGGAGATGGCTACACCTTC.